These T cell receptor beta chains were read from a single sample in a study of cytomegalovirus exposure and HLA in healthy donors. This table comes from immunoSEQ multiplex PCR, and its TCRdb copy is limited to in-frame clones, with some not included. The sample contains roughly 150,000 clones, 65% to 85% of which appear only once. Sequenced: PBMCs. These receptors originate from a middle-aged woman in good health and CMV-seropositive. CDR3s include the opening cysteine and the closing phenylalanine or tryptophan. D genes are given only for firm matches. Not every row has a clone size; where given, it reads once, few, many or a size class.

v_gene: TRBV19
j_gene: TRBJ2-5
d_gene: -
abundance: -
CDR3aa: CASSPGGETQYF
CDR3nt: TGTGCCAGTAGTCCCGGGGGAGAGACCCAGTACTTC

v_gene: TRBV6-6
j_gene: TRBJ1-4
d_gene: TRBD1
abundance: -
CDR3aa: CASSSPGQGGEKLFF
CDR3nt: TGTGCCAGCAGTTCGCCGGGACAGGGAGGTGAAAAACTGTTTTTT

v_gene: TRBV7-9
j_gene: TRBJ2-2
d_gene: -
abundance: -
CDR3aa: CSSSLRVRELFF
CDR3nt: TGTTCCAGCAGCCTACGTGTTAGGGAGCTGTTTTTT

v_gene: TRBV6-6
j_gene: TRBJ1-4
d_gene: -
abundance: -
CDR3aa: CASRDFSATNEKLFF
CDR3nt: TGTGCCAGCAGAGATTTCAGCGCAACTAATGAAAAACTGTTTTTT

v_gene: TRBV2
j_gene: TRBJ2-7
d_gene: TRBD1
abundance: -
CDR3aa: CASSSARGQGNEQYF
CDR3nt: TGTGCCAGCAGCTCCGCCCGCGGACAGGGCAACGAGCAGTACTTC

v_gene: TRBV7-2
j_gene: TRBJ2-1
d_gene: -
abundance: -
CDR3aa: CASSPDNEQFF
CDR3nt: TGTGCCAGCAGCCCCGACAATGAGCAGTTCTTC

v_gene: TRBV9
j_gene: TRBJ2-5
d_gene: -
abundance: -
CDR3aa: CASSVEGHRGETQYF
CDR3nt: TGTGCCAGCAGCGTAGAAGGCCACCGAGGAGAGACCCAGTACTTC

v_gene: TRBV28
j_gene: TRBJ1-4
d_gene: -
abundance: -
CDR3aa: CASSPPLRGTGFF
CDR3nt: TGTGCCAGCAGCCCACCGCTTAGGGGAACGGGGTTTTTT

v_gene: TRBV18
j_gene: TRBJ1-2
d_gene: -
abundance: few
CDR3aa: CASSPSERVGYTF
CDR3nt: TGTGCCAGCTCACCAAGTGAAAGAGTTGGCTACACCTTC

v_gene: TRBV5-6
j_gene: TRBJ2-1
d_gene: TRBD2
abundance: -
CDR3aa: CASSWTSSYNEQFF
CDR3nt: TGTGCCAGCAGCTGGACTAGCAGCTACAATGAGCAGTTCTTC

v_gene: TRBV16
j_gene: TRBJ1-4
d_gene: -
abundance: -
CDR3aa: CASSPQGWVEKLFF
CDR3nt: TGTGCCAGCAGCCCACAGGGCTGGGTTGAAAAACTGTTTTTT

v_gene: TRBV5-1
j_gene: TRBJ2-3
d_gene: TRBD2
abundance: -
CDR3aa: CASTPGGWDTQYF
CDR3nt: TGCGCCAGCACACCGGGAGGCTGGGATACGCAGTATTTT

v_gene: TRBV30
j_gene: TRBJ2-4
d_gene: -
abundance: -
CDR3aa: CAWSSGPDIQYF
CDR3nt: TGTGCCTGGAGTTCAGGGCCTGACATTCAGTACTTC

v_gene: TRBV5-4
j_gene: TRBJ2-7
d_gene: -
abundance: -
CDR3aa: CASSLGGKAYEQYF
CDR3nt: TGTGCCAGCAGCTTGGGAGGGAAAGCCTACGAGCAGTACTTC

v_gene: TRBV13
j_gene: TRBJ1-4
d_gene: TRBD1
abundance: -
CDR3aa: CASSPRDRTNEKLFF
CDR3nt: TGTGCCAGCAGCCCTCGGGACAGAACTAATGAAAAACTGTTTTTT

v_gene: TRBV29-1
j_gene: TRBJ2-7
d_gene: -
abundance: -
CDR3aa: CSVRKAGESSYEQYF
CDR3nt: TGCAGCGTTCGAAAAGCAGGGGAGAGCTCCTACGAGCAGTACTTC

v_gene: TRBV10-3
j_gene: TRBJ2-5
d_gene: -
abundance: -
CDR3aa: CAISESRSGGETQYF
CDR3nt: TGTGCCATCAGTGAGTCGAGGTCAGGGGGGGAGACCCAGTACTTC

v_gene: TRBV5-1
j_gene: TRBJ1-6
d_gene: -
abundance: -
CDR3aa: CASTAGAQNSPLHF
CDR3nt: TGCGCCAGCACCGCGGGGGCCCAAAATTCACCCCTCCACTTT

v_gene: TRBV2
j_gene: TRBJ1-2
d_gene: -
abundance: -
CDR3aa: CASSEQGNYGYTF
CDR3nt: TGTGCCAGCAGCGAACAGGGAAACTATGGCTACACCTTC

v_gene: TRBV28
j_gene: TRBJ1-2
d_gene: TRBD1
abundance: -
CDR3aa: CASSLRTGGSGYGYTF
CDR3nt: TGTGCCAGCAGTTTACGGACAGGGGGATCAGGCTATGGCTACACCTTC

v_gene: TRBV29-1
j_gene: TRBJ1-3
d_gene: -
abundance: -
CDR3aa: CSVVGDTVTGNTIYF
CDR3nt: TGCAGCGTTGTGGGTGATACAGTTACTGGAAACACCATATATTTT

v_gene: TRBV7-3
j_gene: TRBJ2-2
d_gene: -
abundance: -
CDR3aa: CASSPHGSAAGELFF
CDR3nt: TGTGCCAGCAGCCCCCACGGGAGTGCGGCCGGGGAGCTGTTTTTT

v_gene: TRBV20-1
j_gene: TRBJ2-7
d_gene: TRBD1
abundance: -
CDR3aa: CSARTGYEQYF
CDR3nt: TGCAGTGCTAGGACAGGGTACGAGCAGTACTTC

v_gene: TRBV6-5
j_gene: TRBJ1-6
d_gene: -
abundance: -
CDR3aa: CASSFYSSPLHF
CDR3nt: TGTGCCAGCAGTTTTTACTCTTCACCCCTCCACTTT

v_gene: TRBV2
j_gene: TRBJ2-7
d_gene: -
abundance: -
CDR3aa: CASRRGEVSYEQYF
CDR3nt: TGTGCCAGCAGAAGGGGCGAAGTTTCCTACGAGCAGTACTTC

v_gene: TRBV28
j_gene: TRBJ1-6
d_gene: TRBD1
abundance: -
CDR3aa: CASSYTRTGISPLHF
CDR3nt: TGTGCCAGCAGTTACACCCGGACAGGGATTTCACCCCTCCACTTT

v_gene: TRBV27
j_gene: TRBJ2-3
d_gene: TRBD2
abundance: -
CDR3aa: CASSSAGGSSSTDTQYF
CDR3nt: TGTGCCAGCAGTTCGGCGGGGGGCTCATCTAGCACAGATACGCAGTATTTT

v_gene: TRBV19
j_gene: TRBJ1-4
d_gene: -
abundance: -
CDR3aa: CASSIIGEKLFF
CDR3nt: TGTGCCAGTAGTATTATCGGGGAAAAACTGTTTTTT

v_gene: TRBV28
j_gene: TRBJ1-2
d_gene: TRBD1
abundance: few
CDR3aa: CASSPPGDRGGYTF
CDR3nt: TGTGCCAGCAGCCCCCCGGGGGACAGGGGCGGCTACACCTTC

v_gene: TRBV28
j_gene: TRBJ2-7
d_gene: TRBD2
abundance: -
CDR3aa: CASSSLGGAGRSPYEQYF
CDR3nt: TGTGCCAGCAGTTCCTTGGGGGGAGCGGGAAGATCCCCCTACGAGCAGTACTTC

v_gene: TRBV27
j_gene: TRBJ2-1
d_gene: TRBD2
abundance: -
CDR3aa: CASSSSGILNEQFF
CDR3nt: TGTGCCAGCAGTTCTAGCGGGATTTTGAATGAGCAGTTCTTC

v_gene: TRBV5-1
j_gene: TRBJ1-4
d_gene: TRBD1
abundance: -
CDR3aa: CASSTTGGLATNEKLFF
CDR3nt: TGCGCCAGCAGCACTACAGGGGGCCTCGCAACTAATGAAAAACTGTTTTTT

v_gene: TRBV29-1
j_gene: TRBJ2-7
d_gene: -
abundance: -
CDR3aa: CSVVLPGEQYF
CDR3nt: TGCAGCGTTGTGCTTCCCGGCGAGCAGTACTTC

v_gene: TRBV25-1
j_gene: TRBJ1-6
d_gene: -
abundance: -
CDR3aa: CASSESQGTSPLHF
CDR3nt: TGTGCCAGCAGTGAATCGCAGGGGACTTCACCCCTCCACTTT

v_gene: TRBV27
j_gene: TRBJ2-3
d_gene: TRBD2
abundance: once
CDR3aa: CASSLTLAGGFSTDTQYF
CDR3nt: TGTGCCAGCAGTTTAACCCTAGCGGGAGGGTTTAGCACAGATACGCAGTATTTT

v_gene: TRBV7-9
j_gene: TRBJ2-1
d_gene: -
abundance: -
CDR3aa: CASGGSGYNEQFF
CDR3nt: TGTGCCAGCGGGGGCTCAGGGTACAATGAGCAGTTCTTC

v_gene: TRBV21-1
j_gene: TRBJ2-5
d_gene: -
abundance: -
CDR3aa: CASSKDPRVRAVQETQYF
CDR3nt: TGTGCCAGCAGCAAAGACCCCCGAGTCAGGGCGGTCCAAGAGACCCAGTACTTC

v_gene: TRBV4-3
j_gene: TRBJ2-1
d_gene: -
abundance: -
CDR3aa: CASSQERGRGANNEQFF
CDR3nt: TGCGCCAGCAGCCAAGAAAGGGGGCGGGGCGCGAACAATGAGCAGTTCTTC

v_gene: TRBV7-9
j_gene: TRBJ2-1
d_gene: TRBD2
abundance: -
CDR3aa: CASSTSGGPGTDEQFF
CDR3nt: TGTGCCAGCAGCACTAGCGGAGGCCCGGGGACTGATGAGCAGTTCTTC

v_gene: TRBV29-1
j_gene: TRBJ1-1
d_gene: -
abundance: -
CDR3aa: CSVENLGIGVDTEAFF
CDR3nt: TGCAGCGTTGAAAATCTGGGAATCGGGGTGGACACTGAAGCTTTCTTT

v_gene: TRBV18
j_gene: TRBJ1-3
d_gene: -
abundance: -
CDR3aa: CASSPLESGNTIYF
CDR3nt: TGTGCCAGCTCACCACTAGAATCTGGAAACACCATATATTTT

v_gene: TRBV25-1
j_gene: TRBJ1-1
d_gene: -
abundance: -
CDR3aa: CASSPDGMNTEAFF
CDR3nt: TGTGCCAGCAGTCCAGACGGGATGAACACTGAAGCTTTCTTT

v_gene: TRBV11-1
j_gene: TRBJ1-1
d_gene: -
abundance: -
CDR3aa: CASSPRRGTEAFF
CDR3nt: TGTGCCAGCAGCCCCCGCCGGGGTACTGAAGCTTTCTTT

v_gene: TRBV2
j_gene: TRBJ1-5
d_gene: -
abundance: -
CDR3aa: CASSPQTGLNQPQHF
CDR3nt: TGTGCCAGCAGTCCTCAGACGGGACTCAATCAGCCCCAGCATTTT